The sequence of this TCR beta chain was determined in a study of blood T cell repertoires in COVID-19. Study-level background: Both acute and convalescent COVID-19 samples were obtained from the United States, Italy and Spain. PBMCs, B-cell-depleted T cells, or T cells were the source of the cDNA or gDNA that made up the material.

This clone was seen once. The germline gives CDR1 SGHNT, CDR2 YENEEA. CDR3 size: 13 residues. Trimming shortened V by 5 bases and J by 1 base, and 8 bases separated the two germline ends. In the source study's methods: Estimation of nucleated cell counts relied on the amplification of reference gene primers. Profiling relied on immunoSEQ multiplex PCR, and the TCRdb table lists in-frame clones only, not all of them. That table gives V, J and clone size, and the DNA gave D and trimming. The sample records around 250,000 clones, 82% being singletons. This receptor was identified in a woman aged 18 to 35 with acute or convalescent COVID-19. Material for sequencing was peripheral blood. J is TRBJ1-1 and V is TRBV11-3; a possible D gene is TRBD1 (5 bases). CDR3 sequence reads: CASSIRGNTEAFF. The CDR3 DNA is TGTGCCAGCAGCATAAGGGGGAACACTGAAGCTTTCTTT.